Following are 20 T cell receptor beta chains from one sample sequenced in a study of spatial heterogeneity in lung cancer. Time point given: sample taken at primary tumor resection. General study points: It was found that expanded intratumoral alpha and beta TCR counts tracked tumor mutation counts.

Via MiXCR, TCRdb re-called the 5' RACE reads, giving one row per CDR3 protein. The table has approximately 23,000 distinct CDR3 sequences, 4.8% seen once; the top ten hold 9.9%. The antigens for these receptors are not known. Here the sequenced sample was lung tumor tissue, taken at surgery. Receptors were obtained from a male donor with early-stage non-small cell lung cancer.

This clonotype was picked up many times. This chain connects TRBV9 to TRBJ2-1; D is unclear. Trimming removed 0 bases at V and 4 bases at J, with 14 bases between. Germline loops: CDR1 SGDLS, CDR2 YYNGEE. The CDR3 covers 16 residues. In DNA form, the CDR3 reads TGTGCCAGCAGCGTAGGAAAAAGGATAGGGTACAATGAGCAGTTCTTC. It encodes CASSVGKRIGYNEQFF.

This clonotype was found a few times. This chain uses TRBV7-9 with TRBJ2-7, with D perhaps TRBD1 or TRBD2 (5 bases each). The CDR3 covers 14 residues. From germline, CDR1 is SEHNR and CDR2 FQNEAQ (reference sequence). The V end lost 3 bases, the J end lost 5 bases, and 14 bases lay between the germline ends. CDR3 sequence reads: CASSFSPGRNEQYF. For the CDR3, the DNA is TGTGCCAGCAGCTTCAGCCCGGGGCGTAACGAGCAGTACTTC.

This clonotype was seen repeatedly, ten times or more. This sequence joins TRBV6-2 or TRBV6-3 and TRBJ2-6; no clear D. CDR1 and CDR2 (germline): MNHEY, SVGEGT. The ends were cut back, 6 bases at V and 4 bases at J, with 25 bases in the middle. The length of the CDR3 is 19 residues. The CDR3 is CASSNTIQVRWKGANVLTF. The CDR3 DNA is TGTGCCAGCAGCAACACCATCCAGGTGCGCTGGAAAGGGGCCAACGTCCTGACTTTC.

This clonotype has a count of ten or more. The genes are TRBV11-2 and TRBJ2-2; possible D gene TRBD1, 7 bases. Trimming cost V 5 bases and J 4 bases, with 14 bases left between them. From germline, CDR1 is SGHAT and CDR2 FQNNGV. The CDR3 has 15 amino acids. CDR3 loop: CASSPRQGGTGELFF. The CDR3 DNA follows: TGTGCCAGCAGCCCCCGACAGGGAGGCACCGGGGAGCTGTTTTTT.

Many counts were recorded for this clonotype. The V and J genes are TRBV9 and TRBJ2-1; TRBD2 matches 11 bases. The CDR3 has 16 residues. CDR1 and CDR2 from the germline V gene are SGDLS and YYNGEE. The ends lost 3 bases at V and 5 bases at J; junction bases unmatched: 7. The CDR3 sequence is CASSANLAGGNNEQFF. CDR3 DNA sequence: TGTGCCAGCAGCGCCAATCTAGCGGGGGGCAACAATGAGCAGTTCTTC.

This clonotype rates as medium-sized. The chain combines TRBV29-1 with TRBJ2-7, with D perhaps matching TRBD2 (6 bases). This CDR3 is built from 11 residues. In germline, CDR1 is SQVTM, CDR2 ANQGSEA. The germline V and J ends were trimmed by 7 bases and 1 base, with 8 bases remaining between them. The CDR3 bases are TGCAGCGCCCGGGAGTCCTACGAGCAGTACTTC. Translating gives CSARESYEQYF.

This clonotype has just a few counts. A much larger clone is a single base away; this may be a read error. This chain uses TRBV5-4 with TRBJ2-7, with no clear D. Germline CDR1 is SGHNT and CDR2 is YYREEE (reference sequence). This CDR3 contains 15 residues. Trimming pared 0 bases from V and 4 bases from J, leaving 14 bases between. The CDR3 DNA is TGTGCCAGCAGCTTGGTCAATTCCCACTTTTACGAGCAGTACTTC. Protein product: CASSLVNSHFYEQYF.

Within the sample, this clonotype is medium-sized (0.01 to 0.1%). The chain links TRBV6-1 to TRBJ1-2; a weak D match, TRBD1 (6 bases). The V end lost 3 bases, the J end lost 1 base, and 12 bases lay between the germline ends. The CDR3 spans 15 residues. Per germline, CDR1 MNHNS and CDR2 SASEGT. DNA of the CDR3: TGTGCCAGCAGTGACATCCGGACAGATAACTATGGCTACACCTTC. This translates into CASSDIRTDNYGYTF.

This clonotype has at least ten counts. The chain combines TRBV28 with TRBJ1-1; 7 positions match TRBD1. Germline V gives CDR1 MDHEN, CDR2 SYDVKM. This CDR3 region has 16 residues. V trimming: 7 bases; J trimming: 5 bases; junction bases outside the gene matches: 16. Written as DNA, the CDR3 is TGTGCCAGCAACCCTAGACAGGGCGGGACGGGAACTGAAGCTTTCTTT. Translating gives CASNPRQGGTGTEAFF.

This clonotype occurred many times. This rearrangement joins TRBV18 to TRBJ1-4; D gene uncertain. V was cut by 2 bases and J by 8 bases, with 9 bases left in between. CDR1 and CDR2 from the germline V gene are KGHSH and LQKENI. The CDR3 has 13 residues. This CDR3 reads CASSPREGEKLFF. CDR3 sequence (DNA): TGTGCCAGCTCACCAAGGGAGGGAGAAAAACTGTTTTTT.

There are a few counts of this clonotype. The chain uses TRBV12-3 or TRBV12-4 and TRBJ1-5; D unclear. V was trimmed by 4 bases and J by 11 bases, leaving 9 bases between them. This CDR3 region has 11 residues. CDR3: CASSSTQTQHF. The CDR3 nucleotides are TGTGCCAGCAGTTCTACCCAGACCCAGCATTTT.

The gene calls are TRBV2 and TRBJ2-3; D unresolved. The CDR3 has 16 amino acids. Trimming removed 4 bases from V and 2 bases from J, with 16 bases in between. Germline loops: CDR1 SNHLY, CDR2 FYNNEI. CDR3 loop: CASSADHLFTTDTQYF. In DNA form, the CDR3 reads TGTGCCAGCAGTGCTGACCATCTGTTTACCACAGATACGCAGTATTTT.

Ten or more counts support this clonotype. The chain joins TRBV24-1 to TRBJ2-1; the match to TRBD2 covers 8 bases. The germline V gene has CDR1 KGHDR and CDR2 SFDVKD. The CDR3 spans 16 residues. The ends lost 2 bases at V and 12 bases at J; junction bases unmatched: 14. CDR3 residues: CATSDSGGVAELRQFF. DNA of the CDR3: TGTGCCACCAGTGATTCCGGGGGGGTCGCGGAATTACGGCAGTTCTTC.

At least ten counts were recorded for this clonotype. CDR3 protein: CASSQGDRGPSGANVLTF. CDR3 DNA sequence: TGCGCCAGCAGCCAAGGGGACAGGGGACCCTCTGGGGCCAACGTCCTGACTTTC. The chain employs TRBV4-3 and TRBJ2-6; 10 positions agree with TRBD1. J gave up 0 bases and V 1 base, and 3 bases lay outside the gene matches. The CDR3 sequence is 18 residues long. Germline V lookup: CDR1 LGHNA, CDR2 YSLEER.

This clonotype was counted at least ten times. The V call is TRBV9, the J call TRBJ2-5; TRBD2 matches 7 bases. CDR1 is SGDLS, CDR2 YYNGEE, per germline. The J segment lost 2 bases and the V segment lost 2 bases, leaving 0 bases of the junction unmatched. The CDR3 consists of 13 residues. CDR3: CASSVGGQETQYF. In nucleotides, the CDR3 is TGTGCCAGCAGCGTGGGAGGGCAAGAGACCCAGTACTTC.

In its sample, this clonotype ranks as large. The CDR3 here is CASGVFDPEGNEQYF. CDR3 coding DNA: TGTGCCAGCGGGGTTTTTGACCCGGAGGGGAACGAGCAGTACTTC. The chain links TRBV7-9 to TRBJ2-7; possible D gene TRBD2, 6 bases. Trimming pared 8 bases from V and 5 bases from J, leaving 22 bases between. This CDR3 spans 15 amino acids. CDR1 SEHNR and CDR2 FQNEAQ come from the germline V gene (reference sequence).

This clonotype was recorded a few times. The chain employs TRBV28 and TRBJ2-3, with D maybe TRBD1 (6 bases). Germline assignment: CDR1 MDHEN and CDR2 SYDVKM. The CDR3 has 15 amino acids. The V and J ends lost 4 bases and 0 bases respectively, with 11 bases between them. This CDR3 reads CASSSPGESTDTQYF. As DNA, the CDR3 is TGTGCCAGCAGTTCTCCAGGGGAGAGCACAGATACGCAGTATTTT.

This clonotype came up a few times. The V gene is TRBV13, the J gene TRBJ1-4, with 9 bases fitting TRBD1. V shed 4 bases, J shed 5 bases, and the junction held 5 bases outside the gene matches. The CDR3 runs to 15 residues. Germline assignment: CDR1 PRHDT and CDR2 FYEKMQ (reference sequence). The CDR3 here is CASSSDRGENEKLFF. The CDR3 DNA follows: TGTGCCAGCAGCTCCGACAGGGGGGAGAATGAAAAACTGTTTTTT.

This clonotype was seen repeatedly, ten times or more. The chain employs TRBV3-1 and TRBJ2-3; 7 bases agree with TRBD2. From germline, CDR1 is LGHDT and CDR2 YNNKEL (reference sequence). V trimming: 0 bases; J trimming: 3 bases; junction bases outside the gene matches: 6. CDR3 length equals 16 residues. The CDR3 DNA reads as TGTGCCAGCAGCCAAGAGAAGTTGCGGGAGACAGATACGCAGTATTTT. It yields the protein CASSQEKLRETDTQYF.

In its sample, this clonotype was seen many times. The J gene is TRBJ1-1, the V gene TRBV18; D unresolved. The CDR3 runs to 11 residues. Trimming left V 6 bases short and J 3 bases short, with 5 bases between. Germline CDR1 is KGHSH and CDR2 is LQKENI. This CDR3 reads CASSVHTEAFF. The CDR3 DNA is TGTGCCAGCTCTGTTCACACTGAAGCTTTCTTT. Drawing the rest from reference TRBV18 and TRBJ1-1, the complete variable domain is NAGVMQNPRHLVRRRGQEARLRCSPMKGHSHVYWYRQLPEEGLKFMVYLQKENIIDESGMPKERFSAEFPKEGPSILRIQQVVRGDSAAYFCASSVHTEAFFGQGTRLTVV.